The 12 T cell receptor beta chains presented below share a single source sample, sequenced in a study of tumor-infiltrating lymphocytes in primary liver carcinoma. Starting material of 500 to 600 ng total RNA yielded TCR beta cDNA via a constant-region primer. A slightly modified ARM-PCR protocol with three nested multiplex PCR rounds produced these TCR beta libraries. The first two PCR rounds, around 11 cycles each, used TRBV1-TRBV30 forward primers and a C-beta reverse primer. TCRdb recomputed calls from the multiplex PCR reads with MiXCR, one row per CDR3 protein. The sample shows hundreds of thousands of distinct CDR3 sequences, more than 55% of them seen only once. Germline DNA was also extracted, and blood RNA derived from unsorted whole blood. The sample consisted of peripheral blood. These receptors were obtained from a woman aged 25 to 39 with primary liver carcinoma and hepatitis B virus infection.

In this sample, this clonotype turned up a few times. The CDR3 sequence: CASSTQGTGNTIYF. The CDR3 bases are TGTGCCAGCAGCACGCAGGGTACCGGAAACACCATATATTTT. The chain links TRBV5-5 to TRBJ1-3; D may be TRBD1 (5 bases). V was cut by 4 bases and J by 4 bases, with 12 bases left in between. The CDR3 is 14 residues long. Germline loops: CDR1 SGHKS, CDR2 YYEKEE (reference sequence). Variable domain in full (rest from reference TRBV5-5 and TRBJ1-3): DAGVTQSPTHLIKTRGQQVTLRCSPISGHKSVSWYQQVLGQGPQFIFQYYEKEERGRGNFPDRFSARQFPNYSSELNVNALLLGDSALYLCASSTQGTGNTIYFGEGSWLTVV.

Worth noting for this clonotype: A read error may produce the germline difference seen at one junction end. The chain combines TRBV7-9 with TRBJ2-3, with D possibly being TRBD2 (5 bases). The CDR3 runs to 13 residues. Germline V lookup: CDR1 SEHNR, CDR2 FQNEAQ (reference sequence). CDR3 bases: TGTGCCAGCAGCCCCGGGAACACAGTTACGCAGTATTTT. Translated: CASSPGNTVTQYF.

CDR3 sequence (DNA): TGTGCCAGCAGTGACGACTTCACCGGGGAGCTGTTTTTT. Translated: CASSDDFTGELFF. V and J are TRBV25-1 and TRBJ2-2; D is undetermined. The CDR3 is made up of 13 amino acids. V lost 3 bases, J lost 4 bases, and 6 bases lay in between. Germline V gene lookup returns CDR1 MGHDK and CDR2 SYGVNS.

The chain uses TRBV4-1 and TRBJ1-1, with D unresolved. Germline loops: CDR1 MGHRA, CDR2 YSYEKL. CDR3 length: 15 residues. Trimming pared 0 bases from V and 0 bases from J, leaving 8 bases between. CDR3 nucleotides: TGCGCCAGCAGCCAAGACTCAGGCTTGAACACTGAAGCTTTCTTT. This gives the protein CASSQDSGLNTEAFF.

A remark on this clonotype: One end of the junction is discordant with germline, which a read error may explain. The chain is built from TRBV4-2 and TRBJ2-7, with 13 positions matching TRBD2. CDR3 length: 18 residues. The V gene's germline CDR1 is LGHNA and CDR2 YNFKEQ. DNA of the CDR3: TGTGCCAGCAGCCAAAGTAGAACTAGCGGGAGGGCCGGACTCGAGCTGTACTTC. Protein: CASSQSRTSGRAGLELYF.

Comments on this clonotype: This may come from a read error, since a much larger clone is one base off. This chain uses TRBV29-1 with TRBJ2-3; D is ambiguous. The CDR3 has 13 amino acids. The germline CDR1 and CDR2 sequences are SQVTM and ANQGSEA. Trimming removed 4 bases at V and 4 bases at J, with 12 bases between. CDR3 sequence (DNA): TGCAGCGTTGGATCAAACTTGGCAGATACGCAGTATTTT. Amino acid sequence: CSVGSNLADTQYF.

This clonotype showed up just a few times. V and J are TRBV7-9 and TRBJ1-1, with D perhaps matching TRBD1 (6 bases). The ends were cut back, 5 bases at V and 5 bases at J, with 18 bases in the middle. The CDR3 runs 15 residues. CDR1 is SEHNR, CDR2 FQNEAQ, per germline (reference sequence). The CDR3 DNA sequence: TGTGCCAGCAGCATCCAACAGGGAGGAAAGACTGAAGCTTTCTTT. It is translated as CASSIQQGGKTEAFF.

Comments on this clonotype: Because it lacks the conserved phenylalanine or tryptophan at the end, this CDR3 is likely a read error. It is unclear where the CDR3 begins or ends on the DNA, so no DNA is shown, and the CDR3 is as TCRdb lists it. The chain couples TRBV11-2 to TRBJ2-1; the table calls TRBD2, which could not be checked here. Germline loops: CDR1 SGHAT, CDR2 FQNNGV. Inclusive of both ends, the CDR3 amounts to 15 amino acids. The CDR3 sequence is CASSVGASGYNELFL.

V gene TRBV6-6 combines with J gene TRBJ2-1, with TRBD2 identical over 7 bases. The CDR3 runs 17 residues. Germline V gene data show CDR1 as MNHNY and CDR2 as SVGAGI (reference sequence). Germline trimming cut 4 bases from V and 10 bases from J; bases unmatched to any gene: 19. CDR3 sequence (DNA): TGTGCCAGCAGTTCTCGGGACGGGAGGTCCCCCTTTTTCGAGCAGTTCTTC. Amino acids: CASSSRDGRSPFFEQFF.

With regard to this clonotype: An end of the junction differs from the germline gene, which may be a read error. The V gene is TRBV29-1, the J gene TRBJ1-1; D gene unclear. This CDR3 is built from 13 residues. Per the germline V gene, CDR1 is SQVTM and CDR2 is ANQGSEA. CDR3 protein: CSAPESGNTEPFF. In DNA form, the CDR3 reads TGCAGCGCACCGGAGTCTGGAAACACTGAACCTTTCTTT.

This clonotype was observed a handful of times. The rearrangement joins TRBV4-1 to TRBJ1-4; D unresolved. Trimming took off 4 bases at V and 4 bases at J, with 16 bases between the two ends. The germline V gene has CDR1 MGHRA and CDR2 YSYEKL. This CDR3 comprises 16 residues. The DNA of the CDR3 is TGCGCCAGCAGCCCCTCAACGGGGAGGGATAATGAAAAACTGTTTTTT. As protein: CASSPSTGRDNEKLFF.

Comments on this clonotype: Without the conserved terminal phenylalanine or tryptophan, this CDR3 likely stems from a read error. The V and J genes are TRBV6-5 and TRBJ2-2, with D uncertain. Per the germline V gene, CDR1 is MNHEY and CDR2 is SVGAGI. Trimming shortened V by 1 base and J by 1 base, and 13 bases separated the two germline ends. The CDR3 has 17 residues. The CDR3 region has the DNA TGTGCCAGCAGTTACTTGATGGCGGACCTGAACACCGGGGAGCTGTTTCTT. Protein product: CASSYLMADLNTGELFL.